This passage covers 10 T cell receptor beta chains from one sample sequenced in a study of OX40 agonist ivuxolimab in advanced cancers. Data came from immunoSEQ multiplex PCR; TCRdb stores just in-frame clones and leaves some out. This sample carries about 46,000 clones, approximately 85% of them seen once, and the ten largest clones take roughly 56%. Sequences were derived from CD4+ or CD8+ T cells sorted from blood, sampled in a trial of the OX40 agonist ivuxolimab. The receptors were gathered from an adult with an advanced solid tumor such as melanoma, head and neck, liver or kidney cancer.

The chain links TRBV27 to TRBJ2-1, with D unresolved. This CDR3 has 12 amino acids. V was cut by 5 bases and J by 5 bases, with 7 bases left in between. Per the germline V gene, CDR1 is MNHEY and CDR2 is SMNVEV (reference sequence). CDR3 residues: CASSLRDNEQFF. In nucleotides, the CDR3 is TGTGCCAGCAGTCTCCGGGACAATGAGCAGTTCTTC.

The chain employs TRBV18 and TRBJ2-1, with unresolved D. V was cut by 1 base and J by 1 base, with 8 bases left in between. The CDR3 runs to 15 residues. CDR1 is KGHSH, CDR2 LQKENI, per germline. CDR3 sequence (DNA): TGTGCCAGCTCACCACGTAGGCAGTCCTACAATGAGCAGTTCTTC. Amino acids: CASSPRRQSYNEQFF.

The J gene is TRBJ2-7, the V gene TRBV7-9, with unresolved D. V gave up 2 bases and J gave up 3 bases, with 5 bases separating them. Germline CDR1 reads SEHNR; CDR2 reads FQNEAQ (reference sequence). The CDR3 covers 12 residues. CDR3 in DNA: TGTGCCAGCAGCTTACTAGGCTACGAGCAGTACTTC. It encodes CASSLLGYEQYF.

The chain couples TRBV9 to TRBJ2-5, with D tentatively TRBD2 (5 bases). Germline-derived CDR1 and CDR2 are SGDLS and YYNGEE. The CDR3 is 15 amino acids. The V end was cut by 4 bases, the J end by 2 bases, with 15 bases between. The chain's CDR3 is CASSPHLADQETQYF. The CDR3 coding sequence is TGTGCCAGCAGCCCTCATCTAGCAGATCAAGAGACCCAGTACTTC.

This clone was observed a single time. The V gene is TRBV27, the J gene TRBJ2-2, with no clear D. The CDR3 contains 14 residues. The V end was cut by 2 bases, the J end by 1 base, with 5 bases between. From germline, CDR1 is MNHEY and CDR2 SMNVEV (reference sequence). CDR3 sequence reads: CASSLVRNTGELFF. The CDR3 region has the DNA TGTGCCAGCAGTTTAGTCAGGAACACCGGGGAGCTGTTTTTT.

The chain combines TRBV6-5 with TRBJ2-5, with D unclear. Per the germline V gene, CDR1 is MNHEY and CDR2 is SVGAGI. CDR3 length: 13 amino acids. The V gene lost 4 bases and the J gene lost 9 bases, with 15 bases spanning the gap. CDR3 DNA sequence: TGTGCCAGCAGTTCAAACCCGATGGAAGCCCAGTACTTC. This gives the protein CASSSNPMEAQYF.

V usage is TRBV27 and J usage is TRBJ1-1; 7 bases line up with TRBD1. V was clipped by 3 bases and J by 9 bases; unmatched bases: 4. Germline CDR1 reads MNHEY; CDR2 reads SMNVEV (reference sequence). The CDR3 covers 12 residues. DNA of the CDR3: TGTGCCAGCAGTTTTCGGGGACAGAAAGCTTTCTTT. Its translation: CASSFRGQKAFF.

The chain recombines TRBV30 with TRBJ2-1; TRBD2 aligns across 8 bases. With V trimmed by 0 bases and J by 9 bases, 4 bases remained unmatched. The germline CDR1 and CDR2 sequences are GTSNPN and SVGIG (reference sequence). The CDR3 spans 13 residues. For the CDR3, the DNA is TGTGCCTGGAGTGTAACTAGCGGTAGTGAGCAGTTCTTC. This encodes CAWSVTSGSEQFF.

The chain couples TRBV19 to TRBJ1-6; D uncertain. The CDR3 has 13 residues. Germline CDR1 and CDR2: LNHDA and SQIVND (reference sequence). Trimming left V 7 bases short and J 9 bases short, with 13 bases between. CDR3 nucleotide sequence: TGTGCCAGTACCCCCGGCCCCGGTTCACCCCTCCACTTT. Amino acids: CASTPGPGSPLHF. The full variable domain, with the rest looked up from reference TRBV19 and TRBJ1-6, is DGGITQSPKYLFRKEGQNVTLSCEQNLNHDAMYWYRQDPGQGLRLIYYSQIVNDFQKGDIAEGYSVSREKKESFPLTVTSAQKNPTAFYLCASTPGPGSPLHFGNGTRLTVT.

V gene TRBV18 combines with J gene TRBJ1-2, with a possible D match to TRBD1 (6 bases). Trimming took off 2 bases at V and 5 bases at J, with 9 bases between the two ends. The CDR3 runs to 13 residues. CDR1 is KGHSH and CDR2 is LQKENI in the germline V gene. CDR3 sequence: CASSPGDIYGYTF. The CDR3 bases are TGTGCCAGCTCACCAGGGGACATTTATGGCTACACCTTC.